These T cell receptor beta chains were read from a single sample in a study of cytomegalovirus exposure and HLA in healthy donors. Profiling relied on immunoSEQ multiplex PCR, and the TCRdb table lists in-frame clones only, not all of them. Here the sample spans tens of thousands of clones, roughly three quarters being singletons. The sequencing sample was made of PBMCs. The receptors here all came from a woman in her forties in good health and CMV-seropositive. Each CDR3 is given with its conserved first and last residue. The D gene is left open where the match is weak. Expanded clones are given a class, and other clones once, few, many or no size at all.

J | V | D | size | CDR3 | DNA
TRBJ1-4 | TRBV18 | TRBD1 | . | CASSPVTGSEKLFF | TGTGCCAGCTCACCAGTGACAGGGTCTGAAAAACTGTTTTTT
TRBJ2-7 | TRBV7-8 | . | . | CASSQDLPEQYF | TGTGCCAGCAGCCAGGACTTGCCCGAGCAGTACTTC
TRBJ1-4 | TRBV5-1 | TRBD1 | . | CASSPGQGHEKLFF | TGCGCCAGCAGCCCAGGACAGGGGCATGAAAAACTGTTTTTT
TRBJ2-7 | TRBV7-8 | . | . | CASSLAGRGSSYEQYF | TGTGCCAGCAGCTTAGCGGGCAGGGGATCTTCCTACGAGCAGTACTTC
TRBJ2-2 | TRBV10-2 | . | few | CASREKRGYTGELFF | TGCGCCAGCAGGGAAAAACGGGGGTACACCGGGGAGCTGTTTTTT
TRBJ1-2 | TRBV28 | TRBD1 | . | CASSLGGTGLINYGYTF | TGTGCCAGCAGTTTAGGCGGGACAGGACTGATTAACTATGGCTACACCTTC
TRBJ1-1 | TRBV29-1 | TRBD1 | . | CSVPGGNTEAFF | TGCAGCGTTCCAGGGGGCAACACTGAAGCTTTCTTT
TRBJ2-7 | TRBV27 | TRBD2 | . | CASSSLAGGSEQYF | TGTGCCAGCAGTTCACTAGCGGGAGGAAGTGAGCAGTACTTC
TRBJ1-2 | TRBV28 | . | . | CATEQGFDYGYTF | TGTGCCACCGAACAGGGATTCGACTATGGCTACACCTTC
TRBJ2-2 | TRBV4-2 | TRBD2 | . | CASSQDRGGPNTGELFF | TGTGCCAGCAGCCAAGATCGGGGGGGCCCGAACACCGGGGAGCTGTTTTTT
TRBJ2-1 | TRBV7-9 | . | . | CASSPGSNEQFF | TGTGCCAGCTCTCCGGGGTCCAATGAGCAGTTCTTC
TRBJ1-2 | TRBV7-9 | . | . | CASSGDKNYGYTF | TGTGCCAGCAGCGGCGACAAGAACTATGGCTACACCTTC
TRBJ2-7 | TRBV28 | TRBD2 | . | CASSLLEGGLAGDEQYF | TGTGCCAGCAGTTTATTAGAAGGGGGACTAGCGGGAGACGAGCAGTACTTC
TRBJ2-5 | TRBV18 | . | . | CASSPPTRRYQETQYF | TGTGCCAGCTCACCACCAACACGGCGGTACCAAGAGACCCAGTACTTC
TRBJ2-5 | TRBV5-5 | TRBD1 | . | CASSLRQGESPSETQYF | TGTGCCAGCAGCTTAAGACAGGGGGAGAGTCCGAGTGAGACCCAGTACTTC
TRBJ2-3 | TRBV7-2 | . | . | CASSLRELGGTDTQYF | TGTGCCAGCAGCTTAAGGGAGCTAGGTGGGACAGATACGCAGTATTTT
TRBJ1-1 | TRBV7-9 | . | . | CASSPPAKDRQQAFF | TGTGCCAGCAGCCCCCCGGCCAAGGACAGACAACAAGCTTTCTTT
TRBJ1-1 | TRBV27 | . | . | CASSSNAGGTEAFF | TGTGCCAGCAGTTCCAACGCCGGGGGCACTGAAGCTTTCTTT
TRBJ1-3 | TRBV28 | TRBD1 | . | CASSLQGDSGNTIYF | TGTGCCAGCAGTCTTCAGGGGGACTCTGGAAACACCATATATTTT
TRBJ2-7 | TRBV5-6 | . | . | CASSFDRFYEQYF | TGTGCCAGCAGCTTTGACAGGTTCTACGAGCAGTACTTC
TRBJ1-1 | TRBV5-1 | . | . | CASSFGNTEAFF | TGCGCCAGCAGCTTCGGGAACACTGAAGCTTTCTTT
TRBJ1-5 | TRBV5-1 | . | . | CASSLDPRTQGGQPQHF | TGCGCCAGCAGCTTGGACCCCAGGACCCAAGGGGGTCAGCCCCAGCATTTT
TRBJ2-2 | TRBV6-1 | TRBD1 | . | CATAGQANTGELFF | TGTGCCACCGCCGGACAGGCCAACACCGGGGAGCTGTTTTTT
TRBJ2-7 | TRBV2 | . | . | CASQRMAASYEQYF | TGTGCCAGCCAGAGAATGGCCGCTAGCTACGAGCAGTACTTC
TRBJ2-1 | TRBV7-2 | . | . | CASSSGAVFNEQFF | TGTGCCAGCAGCTCCGGAGCCGTTTTTAATGAGCAGTTCTTC
TRBJ2-3 | TRBV29-1 | . | . | CSNLRTDTDTQYF | TGCAGCAATCTACGGACAGACACAGATACGCAGTATTTT
TRBJ2-7 | TRBV29-1 | TRBD1 | . | CSVEDPTGVYEQYF | TGCAGCGTTGAAGATCCGACAGGGGTCTACGAGCAGTACTTC
TRBJ2-5 | TRBV29-1 | TRBD2 | . | CSVKTSGREETQYF | TGCAGCGTTAAGACTAGCGGGAGGGAAGAGACCCAGTACTTC
TRBJ2-3 | TRBV30 | TRBD2 | . | CAWSAGGQADTQYF | TGTGCCTGGAGTGCGGGGGGGCAGGCAGATACGCAGTATTTT
TRBJ2-7 | TRBV19 | . | . | CASSIGQSVGGYEQYF | TGTGCCAGTAGTATCGGCCAATCGGTGGGGGGATACGAGCAGTACTTC
TRBJ2-7 | TRBV29-1 | . | . | CSARSSYEQYF | TGCAGTGCGCGGAGCTCCTACGAGCAGTACTTC
TRBJ1-4 | TRBV18 | . | . | CASSNRVSETNEKLFF | TGTGCCAGCTCAAACCGAGTCTCCGAAACTAATGAAAAACTGTTTTTT
TRBJ1-1 | TRBV18 | TRBD1 | . | CASSPQDRVSTEAFF | TGTGCCAGCTCACCCCAGGACAGGGTGAGCACTGAAGCTTTCTTT
TRBJ1-1 | TRBV18 | . | . | CASSPKRTAPNTEAFF | TGTGCCAGCTCACCTAAAAGGACAGCGCCGAACACTGAAGCTTTCTTT
TRBJ1-1 | TRBV28 | . | . | CASSSRGLGTEAFF | TGTGCCAGCAGTTCCAGGGGCTTAGGAACTGAAGCTTTCTTT
TRBJ2-7 | TRBV19 | . | . | CASSLTGSYEQYF | TGTGCCAGTAGTCTTACAGGTTCCTACGAGCAGTACTTC
TRBJ2-7 | TRBV11-2 | . | few | CASSLDTTVYEQYF | TGTGCCAGCAGCTTAGACACTACTGTCTACGAGCAGTACTTC
TRBJ2-7 | TRBV4-1 | TRBD2 | . | CASSQDSGLGGYEQYF | TGCGCCAGCAGCCAAGATTCGGGACTAGGTGGATACGAGCAGTACTTC
TRBJ1-1 | TRBV7-3 | . | . | CASSSTPLNTEAFF | TGTGCCAGCAGCTCGACACCATTGAACACTGAAGCTTTCTTT
TRBJ1-2 | TRBV19 | . | . | CASTVPSGGYTF | TGTGCCAGTACCGTTCCCTCGGGTGGCTACACCTTC
TRBJ1-2 | TRBV7-3 | . | . | CASSLSLSDGYTF | TGTGCCAGCAGCTTATCTCTTTCTGATGGCTACACCTTC
TRBJ2-7 | TRBV28 | . | . | CASGSEAEKGYYEQYF | TGTGCCAGCGGTTCGGAAGCGGAGAAGGGTTATTACGAGCAGTACTTC
TRBJ2-1 | TRBV27 | TRBD1 | . | CASSLFRPGQEYEQFF | TGTGCCAGCAGTTTATTCAGACCGGGACAGGAGTATGAGCAGTTCTTC